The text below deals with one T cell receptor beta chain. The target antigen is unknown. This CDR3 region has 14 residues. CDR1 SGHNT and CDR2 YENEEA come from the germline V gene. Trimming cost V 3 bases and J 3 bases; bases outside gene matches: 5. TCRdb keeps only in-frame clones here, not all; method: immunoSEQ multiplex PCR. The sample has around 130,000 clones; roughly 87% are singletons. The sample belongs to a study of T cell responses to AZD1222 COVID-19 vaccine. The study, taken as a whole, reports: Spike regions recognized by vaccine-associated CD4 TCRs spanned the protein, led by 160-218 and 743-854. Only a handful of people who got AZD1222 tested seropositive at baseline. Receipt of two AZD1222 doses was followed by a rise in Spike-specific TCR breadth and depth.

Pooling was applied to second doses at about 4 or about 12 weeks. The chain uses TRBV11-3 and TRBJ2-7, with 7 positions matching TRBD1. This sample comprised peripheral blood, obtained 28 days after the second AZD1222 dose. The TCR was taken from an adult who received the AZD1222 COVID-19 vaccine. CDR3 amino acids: CASSLRQGHYEQYF. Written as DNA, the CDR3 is TGTGCCAGCAGCTTGAGACAGGGACACTACGAGCAGTACTTC.